These T cell receptor beta chains were read from a single sample in a study of blood T cell repertoires in COVID-19. Method: immunoSEQ multiplex PCR; TCRdb's copy keeps in-frame clones and lacks some. Of under 80,000 clones listed, about 80% are singletons. Sequenced material: peripheral blood. Every receptor here comes from a human donor in a cohort sampled during active COVID-19. Both conserved end residues are part of each CDR3. The D gene is left open where the match is weak. For some rows the clone size is stated as once, few or many, or as a class when expanded; others skip it.

TRBD2,TRBV29-1,TRBJ2-1,NA,TGCAGCGTTTTGAGTCAAGCGGGAGGGCATCCCGATGAGCAGTTCTTC,CSVLSQAGGHPDEQFF
TRBD2,TRBV24-1,TRBJ2-3,NA,TGTGCCACCCAGCCTTATGACGGGAGGGTCGGGGATACGCAGTATTTT,CATQPYDGRVGDTQYF
NA,TRBV7-9,TRBJ1-2,few,TGTGCCAGCAGCAAAAACGCAGGGGCCTTTAGCGATCGGGGCTACACCTTC,CASSKNAGAFSDRGYTF
NA,TRBV19,TRBJ2-1,NA,TGTGCCAGTAGTATCGCAGGGGGGTATGATGAGCAGTTCTTC,CASSIAGGYDEQFF
NA,TRBV19,TRBJ1-3,NA,TGTGCCAGTAGTAAACAGGAATACTCTGGAAACACCATATATTTT,CASSKQEYSGNTIYF
NA,TRBV9,TRBJ1-3,once,TGTGCCAGCAGCGTAGGGGACTGGACCTCTGGAAACACCATATATTTT,CASSVGDWTSGNTIYF
TRBD1,TRBV5-6,TRBJ2-3,NA,TGTGCCAGCAGCTTGGGGACAGGACGTAGCACAGATACGCAGTATTTT,CASSLGTGRSTDTQYF
NA,TRBV5-1,TRBJ2-7,NA,TGCGCCAGCAGCTCGGCAGGGTCCTACGAGCAGTACTTC,CASSSAGSYEQYF
NA,TRBV18,TRBJ1-1,NA,TGTGCCAGCTCACGTGTATTGTCGGACACTGAAGCTTTCTTT,CASSRVLSDTEAFF
NA,TRBV28,TRBJ2-7,NA,TGTGCCAGCAGTTTTGTCCCTAGGACTCACGAGCAGTACTTC,CASSFVPRTHEQYF
TRBD2,TRBV6-6,TRBJ2-5,NA,TGTGCCAGCAGTCTGCTAGGACTAGCGGGGTACCAAGAGACCCAGTACTTC,CASSLLGLAGYQETQYF
TRBD2,TRBV7-8,TRBJ2-1,NA,TGTGCCAGCAGCCCTCTGGGACTAGCGGGAGGGTGGGATGAGCAGTTCTTC,CASSPLGLAGGWDEQFF
TRBD2,TRBV11-2,TRBJ2-1,NA,TGTGCCAGCAGCTCGGGACTAGCGGGAGTAGCCTCCTACAATGAGCAGTTCTTC,CASSSGLAGVASYNEQFF
NA,TRBV19,TRBJ2-3,few,TGTGCCACGGCCGGGGGCACAGATACGCAGTATTTT,CATAGGTDTQYF
TRBD1,TRBV6-2/TRBV6-3,TRBJ1-1,NA,TGTGCCAGCAGTCCGGGACAGGGGATCTCGTCGGCTTTCTTT,CASSPGQGISSAFF
TRBD1,TRBV7-9,TRBJ1-1,NA,TGTGCCAGCAGCTCTAGACAGGGGGGCACTGAAGCTTTCTTT,CASSSRQGGTEAFF
NA,TRBV4-1,TRBJ2-1,NA,TGCGCCAGCAGCCAGAGGGCCGTGAGCTCCTACAATGAGCAGTTCTTC,CASSQRAVSSYNEQFF
NA,TRBV7-2,TRBJ1-4,NA,TGTGCCAGCAGCTCTTACAGTGCAACTAATGAAAAACTGTTTTTT,CASSSYSATNEKLFF
NA,TRBV3-1/TRBV3-2,TRBJ1-2,NA,TGTGCCAGCAGCCGAGACCCCAGGGGTAACTATGGCTACACCTTC,CASSRDPRGNYGYTF
NA,TRBV21-1,TRBJ2-1,NA,TGTGCCAGCAGCAACCCGCAGAGGCCGAGCTCCTACAATGAGCAGTTCTTC,CASSNPQRPSSYNEQFF
TRBD2,TRBV5-1,TRBJ2-7,NA,TGCGCCAGCAGCTTGGAAGCGCGGGGGGGCACCCTACCCAATACCTACGAGCAGTACTTC,CASSLEARGGTLPNTYEQYF
NA,TRBV7-2,TRBJ2-2,NA,TGTGCCAGCAGCCTCCAACTCCGAACGGCCGGGGAGCTGTTTTTT,CASSLQLRTAGELFF
TRBD2,TRBV5-1,TRBJ2-5,NA,TGCGCCAGCAGCCCTGGACTAGCGGGGGGGCCATTGTTCATAGAAGAGACCCAGTACTTC,CASSPGLAGGPLFIEETQYF
NA,TRBV3-1/TRBV3-2,TRBJ1-1,NA,TGTGCCAGCAGCCAAGGCTTGGGAGCGGCGAACACTGAAGCTTTCTTT,CASSQGLGAANTEAFF
TRBD1,TRBV7-2,TRBJ1-5,medium-sized,TGTGCCAGCAGCCCCAGGGGGGGGGACAGGGGACAGCCCCAGCATTTT,CASSPRGGDRGQPQHF
NA,TRBV5-1,TRBJ2-1,NA,TGCGCCAGCTACCCTTTGGTTCGAGGTGAGCAGTTCTTC,CASYPLVRGEQFF
NA,TRBV4-3,TRBJ2-2,NA,TGCGCCAGCAGCCTCCTTTCTTCTAACACCGGGGAGCTGTTTTTT,CASSLLSSNTGELFF
NA,TRBV18,TRBJ1-2,NA,TGTGCCAGCTCACCACGGAACGGGCTGCTAAAATCGGGGGGCTACACCTTC,CASSPRNGLLKSGGYTF